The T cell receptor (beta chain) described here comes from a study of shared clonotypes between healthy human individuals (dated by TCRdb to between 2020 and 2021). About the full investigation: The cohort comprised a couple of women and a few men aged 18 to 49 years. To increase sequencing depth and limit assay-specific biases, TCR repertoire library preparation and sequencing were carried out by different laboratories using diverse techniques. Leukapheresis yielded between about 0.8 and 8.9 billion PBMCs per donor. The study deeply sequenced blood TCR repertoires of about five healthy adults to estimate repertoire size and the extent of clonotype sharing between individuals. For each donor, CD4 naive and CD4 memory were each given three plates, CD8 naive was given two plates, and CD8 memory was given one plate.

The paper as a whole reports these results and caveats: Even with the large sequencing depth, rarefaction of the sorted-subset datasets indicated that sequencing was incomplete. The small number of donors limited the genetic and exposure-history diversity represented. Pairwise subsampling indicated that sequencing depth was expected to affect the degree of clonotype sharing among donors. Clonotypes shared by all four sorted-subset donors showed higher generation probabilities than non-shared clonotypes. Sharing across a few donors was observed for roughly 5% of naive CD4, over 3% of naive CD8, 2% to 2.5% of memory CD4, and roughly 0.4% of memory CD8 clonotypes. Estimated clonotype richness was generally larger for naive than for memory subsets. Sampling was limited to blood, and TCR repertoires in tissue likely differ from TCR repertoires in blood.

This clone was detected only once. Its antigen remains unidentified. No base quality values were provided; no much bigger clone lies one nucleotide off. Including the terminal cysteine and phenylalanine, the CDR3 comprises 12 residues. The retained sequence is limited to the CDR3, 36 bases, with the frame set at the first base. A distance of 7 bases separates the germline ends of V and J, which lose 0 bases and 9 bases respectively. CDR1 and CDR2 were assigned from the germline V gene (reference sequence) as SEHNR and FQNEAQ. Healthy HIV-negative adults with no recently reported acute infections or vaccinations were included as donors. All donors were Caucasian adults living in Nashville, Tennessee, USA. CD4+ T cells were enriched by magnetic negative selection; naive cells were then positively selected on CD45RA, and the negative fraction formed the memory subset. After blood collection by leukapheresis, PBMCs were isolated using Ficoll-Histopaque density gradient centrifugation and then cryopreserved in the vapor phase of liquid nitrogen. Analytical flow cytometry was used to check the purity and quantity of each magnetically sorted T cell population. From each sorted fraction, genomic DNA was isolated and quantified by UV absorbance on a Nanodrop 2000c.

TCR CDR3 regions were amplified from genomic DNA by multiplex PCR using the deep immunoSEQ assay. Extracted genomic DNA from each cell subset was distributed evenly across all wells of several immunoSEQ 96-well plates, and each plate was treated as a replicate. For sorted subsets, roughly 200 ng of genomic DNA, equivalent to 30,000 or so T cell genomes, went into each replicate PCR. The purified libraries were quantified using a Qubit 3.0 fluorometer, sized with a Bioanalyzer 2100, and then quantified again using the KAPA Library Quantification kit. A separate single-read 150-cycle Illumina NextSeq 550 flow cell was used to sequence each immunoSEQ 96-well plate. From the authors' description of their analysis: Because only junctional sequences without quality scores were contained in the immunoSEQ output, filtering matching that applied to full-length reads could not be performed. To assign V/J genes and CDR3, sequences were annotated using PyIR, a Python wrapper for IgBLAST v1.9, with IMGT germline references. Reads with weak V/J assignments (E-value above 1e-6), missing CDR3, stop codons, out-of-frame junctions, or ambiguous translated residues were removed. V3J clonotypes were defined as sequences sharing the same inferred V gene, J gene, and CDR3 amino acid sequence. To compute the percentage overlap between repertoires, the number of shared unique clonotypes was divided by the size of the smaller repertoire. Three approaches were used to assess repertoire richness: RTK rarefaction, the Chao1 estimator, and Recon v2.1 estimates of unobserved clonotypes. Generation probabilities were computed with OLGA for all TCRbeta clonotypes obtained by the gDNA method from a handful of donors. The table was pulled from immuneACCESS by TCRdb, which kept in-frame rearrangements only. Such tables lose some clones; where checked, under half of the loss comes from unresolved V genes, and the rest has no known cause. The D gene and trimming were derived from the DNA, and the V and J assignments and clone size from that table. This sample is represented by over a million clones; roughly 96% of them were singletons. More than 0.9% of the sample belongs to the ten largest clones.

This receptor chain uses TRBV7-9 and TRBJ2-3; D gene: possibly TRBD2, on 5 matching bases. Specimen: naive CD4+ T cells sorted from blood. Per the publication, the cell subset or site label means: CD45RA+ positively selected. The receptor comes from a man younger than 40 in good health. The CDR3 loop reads CASSLAGVTQYF. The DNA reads TGTGCCAGCAGCTTAGCCGGGGTAACGCAGTATTTT.